What follows describes a single T cell receptor beta chain. The antigen remains undetermined. The data derive from a study of T cells in localized non-small cell lung cancer. Study-wide results and limits: Among the top 100 tumor clones, a median 57 appeared in adjacent lung. Heterogeneity is still possible, as just one tumor region was sequenced. Prolonged overall survival went with higher T cell density in the blood. Maximal T cell clonality occurred in uninvolved adjacent lung, with tumor ranking below it.

Profiling relied on immunoSEQ multiplex PCR, and the TCRdb table lists in-frame clones only, not all of them. Of about 77,000 clones in the sample, more than 70% were seen once. This CDR3 is built from 13 residues. The V segment lost 0 bases and the J segment 7 bases; nucleotides outside the gene matches: 2. Germline assignment: CDR1 SGHRS and CDR2 YFSETQ. Material: peripheral blood, obtained before any cancer treatment. This receptor was taken from a woman between 40 and 69 years old with stage I squamous cell lung carcinoma. The V gene is TRBV5-1, the J gene TRBJ1-1, with 8 bases aligning to TRBD1. DNA for the CDR3: TGCGCCAGCAGCTTGGCGACAGGGGATGAAGCTTTCTTT. Its translation: CASSLATGDEAFF.